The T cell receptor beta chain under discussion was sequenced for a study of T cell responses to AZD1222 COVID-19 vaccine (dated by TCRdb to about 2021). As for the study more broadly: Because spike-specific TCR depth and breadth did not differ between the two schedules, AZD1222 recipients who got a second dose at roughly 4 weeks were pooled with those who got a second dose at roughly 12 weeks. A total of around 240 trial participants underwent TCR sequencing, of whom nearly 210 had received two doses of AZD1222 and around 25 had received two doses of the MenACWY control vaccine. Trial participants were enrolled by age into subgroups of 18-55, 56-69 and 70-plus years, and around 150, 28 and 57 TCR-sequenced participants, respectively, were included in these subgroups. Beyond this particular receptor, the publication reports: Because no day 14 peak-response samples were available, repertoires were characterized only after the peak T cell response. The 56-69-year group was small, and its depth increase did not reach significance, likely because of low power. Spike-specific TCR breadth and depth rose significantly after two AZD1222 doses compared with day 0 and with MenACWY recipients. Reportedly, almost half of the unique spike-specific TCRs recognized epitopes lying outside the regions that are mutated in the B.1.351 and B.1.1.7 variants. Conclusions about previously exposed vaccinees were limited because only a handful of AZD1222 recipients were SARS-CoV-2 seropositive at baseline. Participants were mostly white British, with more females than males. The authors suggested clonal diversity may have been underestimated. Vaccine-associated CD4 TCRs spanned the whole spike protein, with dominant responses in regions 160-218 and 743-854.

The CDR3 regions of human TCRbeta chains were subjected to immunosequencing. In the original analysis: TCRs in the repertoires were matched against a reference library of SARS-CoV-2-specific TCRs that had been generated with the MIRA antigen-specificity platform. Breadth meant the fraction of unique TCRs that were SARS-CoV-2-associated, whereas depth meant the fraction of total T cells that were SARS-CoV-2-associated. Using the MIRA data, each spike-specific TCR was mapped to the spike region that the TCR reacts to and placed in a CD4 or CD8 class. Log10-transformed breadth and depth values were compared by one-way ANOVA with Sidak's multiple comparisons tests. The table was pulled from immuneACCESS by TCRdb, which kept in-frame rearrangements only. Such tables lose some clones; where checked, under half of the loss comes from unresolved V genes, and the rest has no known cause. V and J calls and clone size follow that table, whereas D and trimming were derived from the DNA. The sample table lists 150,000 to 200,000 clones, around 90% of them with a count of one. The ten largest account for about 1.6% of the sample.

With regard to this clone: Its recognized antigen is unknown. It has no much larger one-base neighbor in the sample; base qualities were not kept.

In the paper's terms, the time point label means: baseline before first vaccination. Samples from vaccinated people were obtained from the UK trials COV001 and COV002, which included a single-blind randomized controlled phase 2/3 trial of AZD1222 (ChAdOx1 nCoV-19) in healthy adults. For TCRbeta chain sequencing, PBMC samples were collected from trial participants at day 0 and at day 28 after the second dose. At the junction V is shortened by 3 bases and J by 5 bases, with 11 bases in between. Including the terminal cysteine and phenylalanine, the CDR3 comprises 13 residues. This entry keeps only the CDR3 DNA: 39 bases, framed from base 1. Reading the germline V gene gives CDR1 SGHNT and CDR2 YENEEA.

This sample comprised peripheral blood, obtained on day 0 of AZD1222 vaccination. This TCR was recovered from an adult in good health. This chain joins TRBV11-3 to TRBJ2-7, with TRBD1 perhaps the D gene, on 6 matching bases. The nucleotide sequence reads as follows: TGTGCCAGCAGCTTTACAGGGCTCCACGAGCAGTACTTC. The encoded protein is CASSFTGLHEQYF.